Reported below is one T cell receptor beta chain. Splitting of CD4+ cells produced CD45RA+ naive and CD45RA-negative memory subsets. Each PCR replicate from the sorted subsets contained about 200 ng DNA, which is about 30,000 T cell genomes. Clones were read by immunoSEQ multiplex PCR, and TCRdb kept only the in-frame ones, dropping some. The data show roughly 2.2 million clones, with roughly 90% seen just once and 0.37% held by the top ten. This entry is derived from a study of shared clonotypes between healthy human individuals. Germline V gives CDR1 SNHLY, CDR2 FYNNEI. The CDR3 totals 15 residues. V lost 8 bases, J lost 2 bases, and 7 bases stayed unmatched.

The genes are TRBV2 and TRBJ2-1; 9 bases map to TRBD2. The source of this sequence is a man younger than 30 in good health. Some clones in this sample may be carry-over from other donors' samples. The sample consisted of naive CD4+ T cells from PBMCs. The subset here: CD45RA+ positively selected. The CDR3 DNA reads as TGTGCCAGCCAAACAGCGGGGGGACCCTACAATGAGCAGTTCTTC. This gives the protein CASQTAGGPYNEQFF.